Sequencing of this TCR beta chain was carried out in a study of cytomegalovirus exposure and HLA in healthy donors. The CDR3 spans 16 residues. The J segment lost 0 bases and the V segment lost 3 bases, leaving 2 bases of the junction unmatched. The germline gives CDR1 SGHTA, CDR2 FQGNSA. There are a few counts of this clone. Distinct nucleotide sequences in the sample also encode this CDR3. PCR amplification relied on 60 Vbeta primers (plus 13 Jbeta primers). The repertoire was sequenced with immunoSEQ multiplex PCR; TCRdb's copy has only in-frame clones and lacks some. The sample lists 150,000 to 200,000 clones, 80% to 90% occurring once.

This chain links TRBV7-2 with TRBJ2-2; TRBD2 aligns across 9 bases. The sequenced material came from PBMCs. The sequence was collected from a man aged 50-60 years in good health and CMV-seropositive. CDR3 in amino acids: CASSLVAGANTGELFF. In nucleotides, the CDR3 is TGTGCCAGCAGCTTGGTAGCGGGGGCGAACACCGGGGAGCTGTTTTTT.